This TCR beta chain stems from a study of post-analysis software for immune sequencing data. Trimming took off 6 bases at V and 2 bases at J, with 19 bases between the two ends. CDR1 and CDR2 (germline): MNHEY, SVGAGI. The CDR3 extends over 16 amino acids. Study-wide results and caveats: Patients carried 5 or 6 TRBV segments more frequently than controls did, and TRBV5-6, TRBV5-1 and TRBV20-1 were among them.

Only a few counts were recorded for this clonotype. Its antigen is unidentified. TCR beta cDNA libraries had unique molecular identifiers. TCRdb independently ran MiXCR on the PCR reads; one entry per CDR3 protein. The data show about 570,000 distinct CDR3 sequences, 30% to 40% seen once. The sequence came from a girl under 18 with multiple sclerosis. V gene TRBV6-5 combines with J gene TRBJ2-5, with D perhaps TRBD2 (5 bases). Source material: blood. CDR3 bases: TGTGCCAGCAGCCTCCTCCCACTGCGAGGGCAAGAGACCCAGTACTTC. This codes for CASSLLPLRGQETQYF.